This is a list of T cell receptor beta chains from one sample in a study of blood T cell repertoires in COVID-19. The assay was immunoSEQ multiplex PCR, and TCRdb's table has in-frame clones only and misses some. The table lists 60,000 or so clones, approximately 88% of them singletons. The sequenced sample was peripheral blood. The receptors come from a man aged 25-45 years with COVID-19, enrolled during active disease. The conserved cysteine and the conserved F or W are not part of the CDR3 here. Fields, in order: CDR3 length, J gene, V gene, CDR3 protein.

13 | TRBJ2-3 | TRBV3-1/TRBV3-2 | ASSQAQLKSDTQY
14 | TRBJ2-6 | TRBV19 | ASSPRRQSGANVLT
12 | TRBJ2-2 | TRBV19 | ASSMGGNTGELF
11 | TRBJ1-2 | TRBV5-4 | ASSADRVGGYT
11 | TRBJ1-1 | TRBV29-1 | SVAGRMNTEAF
9 | TRBJ2-7 | TRBV14 | ASSLGTGVY
13 | TRBJ2-7 | TRBV5-5 | ASSSRDTDTYEQY
13 | TRBJ1-2 | TRBV7-2 | ASSLVGAGYRGYT
11 | TRBJ1-2 | TRBV6-1 | AGRTGEGGGYT
12 | TRBJ1-1 | TRBV7-2 | ASSGGRGGTEAF
13 | TRBJ1-6 | TRBV7-2 | ASSLAGGRNSPLH
13 | TRBJ1-1 | TRBV6-1 | ASSEQGMANTEAF
12 | TRBJ2-7 | TRBV4-1 | ASSQGQGTYEQY
15 | TRBJ1-1 | TRBV27 | ASSSPRPGHVNTEAF
13 | TRBJ1-1 | TRBV7-2 | ASSLSAGSNTEAF
10 | TRBJ2-1 | TRBV28 | ASSLSYNEQF
18 | TRBJ2-3 | TRBV3-1/TRBV3-2 | ASSQDPATSGRSGADTQY
14 | TRBJ2-3 | TRBV19 | ATTYTTGTSTDTQY
11 | TRBJ1-5 | TRBV27 | ASSQGVAQPQH
15 | TRBJ2-1 | TRBV27 | ASSPTDTGSSYNEQF
12 | TRBJ2-1 | TRBV5-6 | ASSPSGSSNEQF
12 | TRBJ1-1 | TRBV19 | ASSIPASNTEAF
13 | TRBJ2-5 | TRBV4-1 | ASSQDVPYQETQY